This TCR beta chain was profiled in a study of T cell changes during pregnancy in multiple sclerosis. The protocol was immunoSEQ multiplex PCR, while the TCRdb copy is restricted to in-frame clones and leaves out a portion. There are more than 45,000 clones in the sample; roughly 92% occur only once, and roughly 0.99% lies in the top ten. From germline, CDR1 is MNHEY and CDR2 SMNVEV (reference sequence). V was pared by 4 bases and J by 5 bases, with 12 bases between. The CDR3 extends over 14 amino acids. V gene TRBV27 combines with J gene TRBJ1-5; a possible D gene is TRBD1 (5 bases). The material sequenced was CD4+ T cells from peripheral blood mononuclear cells, taken in the second trimester of pregnancy. The receptor's source is a female donor in good health, enrolled as a control in a pregnancy study. DNA for the CDR3: TGTGCCAGCAGTTCTTCTTGGGGCGATCAGCCCCAGCATTTT. Protein sequence: CASSSSWGDQPQHF.